Sequencing of this T cell receptor (beta chain) was carried out in a study of cytomegalovirus exposure and HLA in healthy donors. Study-level background: Unique TCR beta sequences numbering some 120 million came from around 180 million T cells in an earlier analysis. Unique TCRs numbering roughly 85 million, obtained from HLA-typed donors, made up an early data release. General study findings and limits: In a later analysis, DRB1 alleles had the most associated TCRs; HLA-C alleles the fewest. An analysis was carried out later, and it reportedly showed fewer N-insertions in an Asian-associated ancestry cluster than the approximately 700-donor mean.

With regard to this clone: Antigen specificity is unknown.

Trimming took off 2 bases at V and 9 bases at J, with 26 bases between the two ends. This CDR3 has 19 amino acids. The germline CDR1 and CDR2 sequences are MDHEN and SYDVKM. The PCR had 60 Vbeta and 13 Jbeta primers. Only in-frame clones appear in the TCRdb table, and some are missing; sequencing was by immunoSEQ multiplex PCR. This table has over 150,000 clones, 75% to 90% appearing once. What was sequenced was PBMCs. This TCR was sampled from a man aged 25 to 40 in good health and CMV-seronegative. The chain recombines TRBV28 with TRBJ1-6; unclear D gene. The CDR3 DNA sequence: TGTGCCAGCAGTTTAGGGGAAGGGTCCCTTTTTACTAGACGTTCACCCCTCCACTTT. Amino acid sequence: CASSLGEGSLFTRRSPLHF.